The 3 T cell receptor beta chains in this list originate from one sample, sequenced in a study of shared clonotypes between healthy human individuals. The protocol was immunoSEQ multiplex PCR, while the TCRdb copy is restricted to in-frame clones and leaves out a portion. Of about 520,000 clones detected, about 85% appear once; the ten largest clones hold more than 9.5%. Source material: PBMCs. All receptors come from a middle-aged woman in good health. Some clones in this sample may be carry-over from other donors' samples.

This rearrangement joins TRBV28 to TRBJ2-1; no clear D gene. Germline CDR1 MDHEN, CDR2 SYDVKM. V lost 8 bases and J 8 bases, leaving 19 bases between the germline ends. CDR3 length equals 14 residues. CDR3 bases: TGTGCCAGCGGCCCCGCTGGGGTAGTCGATGAGCAGTTCTTC. Translation gives CASGPAGVVDEQFF. Complete variable domain (other parts from reference TRBV28 and TRBJ2-1): DVKVTQSSRYLVKRTGEKVFLECVQDMDHENMFWYRQDPGLGLRLIYFSYDVKMKEKGDIPEGYSVSREKKERFSLILESASTNQTSMYLCASGPAGVVDEQFFGPGTRLTVL.

As regards this clone: This likely reflects a read error, since a far larger clone is one base away. The V call is TRBV7-9, the J call TRBJ1-3; maybe TRBD1 (5 bases). Trimming took 4 bases from V and 2 from J, leaving 9 bases between them. This CDR3 has 14 amino acids. Germline V gene sequence: CDR1 SEHNR, CDR2 FQNEAQ (reference sequence). This CDR3 is CASSSGLPGNTIYF. Here the CDR3 DNA reads TGTGCCAGCAGCTCGGGACTCCCTGGAAACACCATATATTTT.

The rearrangement links TRBV11-2 to TRBJ2-7; no firm D call. V was clipped by 5 bases and J by 1 base, with 15 bases between them. CDR3 length: 15 amino acids. Germline values: CDR1 SGHAT, CDR2 FQNNGV. In nucleotides, the CDR3 is TGTGCCAGCAGCCAACTGGCTGGGCTTTCCTACGAGCAGTACTTC. Translating gives CASSQLAGLSYEQYF.